These 5 T cell receptor beta chains were all obtained from the same sample, sequenced in a study of follicular helper T cells after annual influenza vaccination. Clones were sequenced by immunoSEQ multiplex PCR, and TCRdb holds only the in-frame ones, with some missing. The data hold about 9,900 clones, with around 82% observed a single time. Described time point: 2013-2014 season, 7 days after vaccination. The source material was CXCR5- memory CD4+ T cells sorted from blood, sampled 7 days after influenza vaccination. These receptors all come from an adult who received the influenza vaccine.

The V and J genes are TRBV7-2 and TRBJ1-5, with TRBD1 identical over 10 bases. Losses at the gene ends were 1 base for V and 6 bases for J; bases not matched to a gene: 3. Germline V CDR1 and CDR2: SGHTA, FQGNSA. CDR3 length equals 15 residues. In DNA, the CDR3 is TGTGCCAGCAGCTTAGGACAGGGGGCAAGTCAGCCCCAGCATTTT. This codes for CASSLGQGASQPQHF.

The chain links TRBV27 to TRBJ2-6; D may be TRBD1 or TRBD2 (6 bases each). From germline, CDR1 is MNHEY and CDR2 SMNVEV (reference sequence). The CDR3 length is 17 residues. The V end lost 6 bases, the J end lost 1 base, and 16 bases lay between the germline ends. This CDR3 is CASSGYRDLSGANVLTF. CDR3 nucleotide sequence: TGTGCCAGCAGCGGCTACAGGGACTTGTCTGGGGCCAACGTCCTGACTTTC.

The chain employs TRBV30 and TRBJ1-1; D gene uncertain. This CDR3 comprises 14 residues. Per the germline V gene, CDR1 is GTSNPN and CDR2 is SVGIG (reference sequence). V shed 1 base and J shed 0 bases, with 9 bases lying between them. The CDR3 reads CAWSAPHVNTEAFF. The CDR3 nucleotides read TGTGCCTGGAGTGCGCCCCACGTGAACACTGAAGCTTTCTTT.

The chain carries TRBV28 and TRBJ1-3; D perhaps matches TRBD1 (5 bases). The CDR3 loop spans 17 amino acids. From germline, CDR1 is MDHEN and CDR2 SYDVKM. V dropped 3 bases and J dropped 3 bases, with 18 bases sitting between them. DNA of the CDR3: TGTGCCAGCAGTTTGGCGGGGGATACGGGGCTTGGAAACACCATATATTTT. Its translation: CASSLAGDTGLGNTIYF.

The rearrangement joins TRBV30 to TRBJ2-5; D unclear. Germline values: CDR1 GTSNPN, CDR2 SVGIG (reference sequence). This CDR3 is built from 14 residues. Trimming cost V 1 base and J 1 base, with 10 bases left between them. The CDR3 nucleotides are TGTGCCTGGAGTGATGGAAGGGTCCAAGAGACCCAGTACTTC. Translating it yields CAWSDGRVQETQYF.